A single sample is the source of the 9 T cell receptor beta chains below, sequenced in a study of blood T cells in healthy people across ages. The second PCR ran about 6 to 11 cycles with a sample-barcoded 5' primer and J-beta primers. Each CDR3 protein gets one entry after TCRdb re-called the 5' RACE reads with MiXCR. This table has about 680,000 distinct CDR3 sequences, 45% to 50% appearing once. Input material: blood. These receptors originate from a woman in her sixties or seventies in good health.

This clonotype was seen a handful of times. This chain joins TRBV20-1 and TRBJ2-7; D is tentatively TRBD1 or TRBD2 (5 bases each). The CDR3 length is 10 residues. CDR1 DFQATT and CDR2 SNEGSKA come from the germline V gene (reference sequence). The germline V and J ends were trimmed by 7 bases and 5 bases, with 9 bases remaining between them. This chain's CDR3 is CSGGTDEQYF. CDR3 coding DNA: TGCAGTGGGGGGACCGACGAGCAGTACTTC.

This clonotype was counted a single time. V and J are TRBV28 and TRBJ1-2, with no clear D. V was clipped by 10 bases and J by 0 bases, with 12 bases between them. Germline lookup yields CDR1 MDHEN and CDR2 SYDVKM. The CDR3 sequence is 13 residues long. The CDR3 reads CANAEAPNYGYTF. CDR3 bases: TGTGCCAATGCAGAGGCCCCTAACTATGGCTACACCTTC.

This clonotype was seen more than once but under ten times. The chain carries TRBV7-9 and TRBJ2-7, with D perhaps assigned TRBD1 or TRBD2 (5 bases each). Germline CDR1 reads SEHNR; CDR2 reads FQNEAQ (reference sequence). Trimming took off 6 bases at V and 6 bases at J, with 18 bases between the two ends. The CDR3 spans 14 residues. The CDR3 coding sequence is TGTGCCAGCAGAAGTACGGGGACCCACTCCGAGCAGTACTTC. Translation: CASRSTGTHSEQYF.

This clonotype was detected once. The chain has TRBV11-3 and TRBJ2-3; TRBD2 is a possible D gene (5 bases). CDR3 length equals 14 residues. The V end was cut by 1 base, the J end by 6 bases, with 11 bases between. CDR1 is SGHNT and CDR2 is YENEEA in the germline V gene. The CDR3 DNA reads TGTGCCAGCAGCTTAGGAGGGTACATGGATACGCAGTATTTT. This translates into CASSLGGYMDTQYF. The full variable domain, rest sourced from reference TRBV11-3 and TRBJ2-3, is EAGVVQSPRYKIIEKKQPVAFWCNPISGHNTLYWYLQNLGQGPELLIRYENEEAVDDSQLPKDRFSAERLKGVDSTLKIQPAELGDSAVYLCASSLGGYMDTQYFGPGTRLTVL.

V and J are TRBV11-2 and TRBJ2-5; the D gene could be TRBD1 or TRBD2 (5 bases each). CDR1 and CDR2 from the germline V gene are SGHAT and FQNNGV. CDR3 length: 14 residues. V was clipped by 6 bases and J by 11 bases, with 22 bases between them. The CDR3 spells CASSLVAADNEQYF. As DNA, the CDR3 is TGTGCCAGCAGTTTGGTCGCAGCGGACAATGAGCAGTACTTC.

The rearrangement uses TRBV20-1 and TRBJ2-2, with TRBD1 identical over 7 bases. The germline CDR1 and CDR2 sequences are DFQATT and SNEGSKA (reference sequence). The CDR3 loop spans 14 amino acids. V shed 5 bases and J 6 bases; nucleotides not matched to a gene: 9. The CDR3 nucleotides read TGCAGTGCTTCTCGTACAGGGGTTGCCGGGGAGCTGTTTTTT. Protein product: CSASRTGVAGELFF.

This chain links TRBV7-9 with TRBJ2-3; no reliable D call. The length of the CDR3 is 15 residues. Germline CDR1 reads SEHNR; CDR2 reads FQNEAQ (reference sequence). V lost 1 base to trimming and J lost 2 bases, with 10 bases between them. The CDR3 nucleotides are TGTGCCAGCAGCTTAGGAAGGCGAAACACAGATACGCAGTATTTT. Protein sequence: CASSLGRRNTDTQYF.

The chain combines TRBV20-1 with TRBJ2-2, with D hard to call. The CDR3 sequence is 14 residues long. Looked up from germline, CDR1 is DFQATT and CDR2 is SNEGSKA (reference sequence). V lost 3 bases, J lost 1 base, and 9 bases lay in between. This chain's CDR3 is CSASAAGNTGELFF. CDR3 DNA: TGCAGTGCTAGTGCCGCAGGGAACACCGGGGAGCTGTTTTTT.

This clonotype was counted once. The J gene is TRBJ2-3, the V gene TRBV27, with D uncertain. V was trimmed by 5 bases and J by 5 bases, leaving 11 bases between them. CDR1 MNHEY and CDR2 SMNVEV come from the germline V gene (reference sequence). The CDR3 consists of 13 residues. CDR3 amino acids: CASSRTRQDTQYF. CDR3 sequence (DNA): TGTGCCAGCAGTCGGACCAGACAAGATACGCAGTATTTT.